The entry below describes one T cell receptor beta chain. Clones were read by immunoSEQ multiplex PCR, and TCRdb kept only the in-frame ones, dropping some. This sample has roughly 250,000 clones, with under 80% found just once. These data are taken from a study of cytotoxic CD8 clonotypes in ibrutinib-treated CLL. The clonotype was recovered from a human donor with chronic lymphocytic leukemia. Here the sequenced sample was PBMCs, taken after 24 months of ibrutinib treatment.

Here the CDR3 DNA reads TGCGCCAGCAGCCTACGACAGGGTGGGAACGGGGAGCTGTTTTTT. Translation: CASSLRQGGNGELFF. The V gene is TRBV5-1, the J gene TRBJ2-2, with 7 nucleotides matching TRBD1. Trimming cost V 4 bases and J 7 bases; bases outside gene matches: 10. Germline V gene sequence: CDR1 SGHRS, CDR2 YFSETQ. The CDR3 totals 15 residues.